One and the same sample provided the 10 T cell receptor beta chains below, sequenced in a study of cytomegalovirus exposure and HLA in healthy donors. Repertoires were generated with immunoSEQ multiplex PCR, while TCRdb's copy carries only in-frame clones and drops some. The table has over 200,000 clones, almost 90% seen once. Material for sequencing was PBMCs. The receptors were sampled from a woman in her late teens or twenties in good health and CMV-seronegative.

V and J are TRBV7-2 and TRBJ2-2; 8 bases map to TRBD1. Germline V gives CDR1 SGHTA, CDR2 FQGNSA. This CDR3 spans 18 amino acids. With V trimmed by 5 bases and J by 3 bases, 14 bases remained unmatched. The CDR3, as DNA: TGTGCCAGCAGCCCGAGACAGGGGATAGCTTTGGACACCGGGGAGCTGTTTTTT. It translates to CASSPRQGIALDTGELFF.

The chain joins TRBV19 to TRBJ1-6, with D maybe TRBD1 (6 bases). This CDR3 has 18 residues. Trimming removed 3 bases at V and 2 bases at J, with 17 bases between. Germline V gives CDR1 LNHDA, CDR2 SQIVND (reference sequence). The CDR3 DNA reads TGTGCCAGTAGTATGGTGATTCTCAGGGACACCTATAATTCACCCCTCCACTTT. Amino acid sequence: CASSMVILRDTYNSPLHF.

Only one count was recorded for this clone. The chain joins TRBV7-2 to TRBJ1-4; maybe TRBD1 (5 bases). The germline V and J ends were trimmed by 1 base and 3 bases, with 15 bases remaining between them. The V gene's germline CDR1 is SGHTA and CDR2 FQGNSA. This CDR3 has 17 amino acids. The CDR3 is CASSLDPLRDSNEKLFF. DNA of the CDR3: TGTGCCAGCAGCTTAGACCCCCTCCGGGACTCTAATGAAAAACTGTTTTTT.

This sequence joins TRBV6-5 and TRBJ2-7, with TRBD2 identical over 12 bases. Trimming at V came to 6 bases and at J to 3 bases, leaving 6 bases not matched to a gene. The CDR3 consists of 15 residues. CDR1 MNHEY and CDR2 SVGAGI come from the germline V gene. The CDR3 here is CASSTWTSGVYEQYV. The CDR3 DNA is TGTGCCAGCAGCACTTGGACTAGCGGGGTCTACGAGCAGTACGTC.

This clone was seen a single time. The rearrangement uses TRBV6-1 and TRBJ1-1; D perhaps matches TRBD1 (5 bases). The CDR3 is 14 residues long. The V gene's germline CDR1 is MNHNS and CDR2 SASEGT. The V gene lost 6 bases and the J gene lost 10 bases, with 21 bases spanning the gap. CDR3 protein: CASRGTPGEGAAFF. For the CDR3, the DNA is TGTGCCAGCAGGGGTACCCCGGGGGAGGGCGCAGCTTTCTTT.

The rearrangement uses TRBV2 and TRBJ2-5; TRBD2 aligns across 9 bases. V shed 4 bases, J shed 4 bases, and the junction held 7 bases outside the gene matches. CDR1 SNHLY and CDR2 FYNNEI come from the germline V gene. The CDR3 runs 15 residues. As DNA, the CDR3 is TGTGCCAGCAGTGGGGCTAGCGGGGTAGGAGAGACCCAGTACTTC. It specifies CASSGASGVGETQYF.

This chain uses TRBV5-1 with TRBJ1-2; tentatively, D is TRBD1 (6 bases). Germline assignment: CDR1 SGHRS and CDR2 YFSETQ. This CDR3 comprises 15 residues. With 0 bases removed from V and 2 bases from J, the gap between germline ends came to 11 bases. CDR3 DNA sequence: TGCGCCAGCAGCTTGGAGGCAGGGGTAAACTATGGCTACACCTTC. Its translation: CASSLEAGVNYGYTF. The whole variable domain, filled in from reference TRBV5-1 and TRBJ1-2, reads KAGVTQTPRYLIKTRGQQVTLSCSPISGHRSVSWYQQTPGQGLQFLFEYFSETQRNKGNFPGRFSGRQFSNSRSEMNVSTLELGDSALYLCASSLEAGVNYGYTFGSGTRLTVV.

The V call is TRBV30, the J call TRBJ2-7; D gene unclear. The V and J ends lost 3 bases and 6 bases respectively, with 15 bases between them. CDR1 and CDR2 from the germline V gene are GTSNPN and SVGIG (reference sequence). This CDR3 has 13 amino acids. The CDR3 region has the DNA TGTGCCTGGAGCCGTGAGCTAGACCGCGAGCAGTACTTC. It encodes CAWSRELDREQYF.

As to this clone: Other nucleotide sequences in the sample specify the same CDR3. The J gene is TRBJ2-3, the V gene TRBV25-1, with unresolved D. Germline-derived CDR1 and CDR2 are MGHDK and SYGVNS. CDR3 length: 13 residues. V gave up 3 bases and J gave up 0 bases, with 4 bases separating them. CDR3 DNA: TGTGCCAGCAGTGAGGCTAGCACAGATACGCAGTATTTT. It is translated as CASSEASTDTQYF.

V and J are TRBV6-5 and TRBJ2-1, with 8 nucleotides matching TRBD2. The germline CDR1 and CDR2 sequences are MNHEY and SVGAGI. This CDR3 contains 14 residues. The J segment lost 6 bases and the V segment lost 5 bases, leaving 6 bases of the junction unmatched. The CDR3 here is CASSLLRGGNEQFF. The CDR3 region has the DNA TGTGCCAGCAGTCTCCTCCGGGGGGGCAATGAGCAGTTCTTC.